The 26 T cell receptor beta chains below were found in one sample sequenced in a study of beta chain features in type 1 diabetes (dated by TCRdb to between 2017 and 2018). The protocol used for the library was the immunoSEQ multiplex PCR assay. The High Capacity cDNA Reverse Transcription Kit was used to reverse transcribe all of the isolated RNA, meaning that expressed TCRB transcripts were what got sequenced. In TCRdb, the immuneACCESS table is reduced to in-frame sequences with V and J assigned. These tables do not hold every clone; where another copy was compared, an unresolved V gene accounts for under half, and the others remain unexplained. Within this sample are under 50,000 clones, with 66% of them counted one time only. Jointly, the top ten make up more than 2% of the sample. Antigen specificity for these receptors is unknown. Points the paper makes about the study in general: In all four CD4+ subsets, TCRB CDR3 length was moderately but significantly shorter in type 1 diabetes patients.

The sequencing sample was made of Tregs from blood. The cell subset or site label for this specimen denotes: regulatory CD4+ T cells. The receptor set was obtained from a woman aged 18-29 years with type 1 diabetes.

The rearrangement joins TRBV2 to TRBJ2-7; 9 positions match TRBD1. Trimming took 6 bases from V and 3 from J; bases not matched to a gene: 9. CDR1 SNHLY and CDR2 FYNNEI come from the germline V gene. This CDR3 has 15 amino acids. In DNA form, the CDR3 reads TGTGCCAGCAGAGAAACAGGGGGCGCCTACTACGAGCAGTACTTC. This translates into CASRETGGAYYEQYF.

The chain couples TRBV18 to TRBJ2-5, with 9 bases identical to TRBD1. The tail of the sequence fits TRBJ2-7 better, so the J call may be wrong. This CDR3 has 14 amino acids. Germline V CDR1 and CDR2: KGHSH, LQKENI. The CDR3 DNA is TGTGCCAGCTCACCTCAGACAGGGGGCTACGAGCAGTACTTC. Its translation is CASSPQTGGYEQYF.

CDR3 in DNA: TGCAGCGTTGAGTTAGCGGGCAAACAAGAGACCCAGTACTTC. It codes for CSVELAGKQETQYF. The chain links TRBV29-1 to TRBJ2-5; 7 bases are a match to TRBD2. CDR1 SQVTM and CDR2 ANQGSEA come from the germline V gene. The CDR3 has 14 residues. V shed 3 bases and J 2 bases; nucleotides not matched to a gene: 6.

The rearrangement joins TRBV6-6 to TRBJ2-7; TRBD1 matches 7 bases. Germline-derived CDR1 and CDR2 are MNHNY and SVGAGI (reference sequence). V dropped 6 bases and J dropped 4; count of bases not matched to a gene: 6. This CDR3 region has 13 residues. The CDR3 DNA reads as TGTGCCAGCAGACAACCGACAGGGTACGAGCAGTACTTC. Its translation is CASRQPTGYEQYF.

The chain recombines TRBV6-6 with TRBJ2-4, with D possibly being TRBD1 (5 bases). Between the trimmed V and J ends, which lost 2 bases and 6 bases, there was a span of 14 bases. The V gene's germline CDR1 is MNHNY and CDR2 SVGAGI (reference sequence). The CDR3 covers 15 residues. DNA for the CDR3: TGTGCCAGCAGTTACCCCGCAGGGTCCCCAAACATTCAGTACTTC. Amino acid sequence: CASSYPAGSPNIQYF.

The CDR3 is CASSPPVSSGSTGELFF. The CDR3 DNA reads as TGTGCCAGCTCACCACCGGTATCTAGCGGGTCCACCGGGGAGCTGTTTTTT. The V gene is TRBV18, the J gene TRBJ2-2; 8 bases map to TRBD2. Trimming at V came to 0 bases and at J to 4 bases, leaving 7 bases not matched to a gene. CDR3 length equals 17 residues. The germline V gene encodes CDR1 KGHSH and CDR2 LQKENI.

V is TRBV7-2 and J is TRBJ1-1; D is possibly TRBD1 (6 bases). CDR1 is SGHTA and CDR2 is FQGNSA in the germline V gene. This CDR3 contains 15 residues. V was cut by 1 base and J by 5 bases, with 14 bases left in between. The CDR3 region has the DNA TGTGCCAGCAGCTTAGGTAGGGGGTTAATAACTGAAGCTTTCTTT. This gives the protein CASSLGRGLITEAFF.

The V gene is TRBV27, the J gene TRBJ2-1; D not certain. CDR1 and CDR2 (germline): MNHEY, SMNVEV (reference sequence). This CDR3 is built from 16 residues. V lost 2 bases to trimming and J lost 0 bases, with 11 bases between them. The CDR3 sequence is CASSLRLGLSYNEQFF. CDR3 in DNA: TGTGCCAGCAGTTTACGCCTAGGTCTCTCCTACAATGAGCAGTTCTTC.

This clone showed up just a few times. For the CDR3, the DNA is TGCAGTGCGGAGCGGGAGATTGAGCAGTTCTTC. Protein product: CSAEREIEQFF. The chain employs TRBV20-1 and TRBJ2-1; 8 bases match TRBD2. Looked up from germline, CDR1 is DFQATT and CDR2 is SNEGSKA (reference sequence). With V trimmed by 6 bases and J by 9 bases, 4 bases remained unmatched. The CDR3 totals 11 residues.

This clone has only one observation. CDR3 region: CASRISGQEYEQYF. The DNA of the CDR3 is TGTGCCAGCCGCATCTCGGGACAGGAATACGAGCAGTACTTC. This rearrangement joins TRBV18 to TRBJ2-7; 8 nucleotides agree with TRBD1. The CDR3 is 14 amino acids. In germline, CDR1 is KGHSH, CDR2 LQKENI. V shed 8 bases and J 4 bases; nucleotides not matched to a gene: 10.

This clone was detected a few times. The chain combines TRBV10-3 with TRBJ1-2; D unresolved. The CDR3 is 13 amino acids. The germline V and J ends were trimmed by 10 bases and 1 base, with 13 bases remaining between them. The germline V gene encodes CDR1 ENHRY and CDR2 SYGVKD. CDR3 sequence (DNA): TGTGCCACCGCCAGCGCGAATAACTATGGCTACACCTTC. Translating it yields CATASANNYGYTF.

The chain uses TRBV7-2 and TRBJ2-7; D gene uncertain. CDR3 length: 10 amino acids. Trimming removed 7 bases from V and 3 bases from J, with 4 bases in between. Germline lookup yields CDR1 SGHTA and CDR2 FQGNSA. The CDR3 DNA is TGTGCCAGCACCTGCTACGAGCAGTACTTC. This translates into CASTCYEQYF. Variable domain in full (rest from reference TRBV7-2 and TRBJ2-7): GAGVSQSPSNKVTEKGKDVELRCDPISGHTALYWYRQSLGQGLEFLIYFQGNSAPDKSGLPSDRFSAERTGGSVSTLTIQRTQQEDSAVYLCASTCYEQYFGPGTRLTVT.

This clone showed up just once. The chain recombines TRBV6-5 with TRBJ2-1; 9 bases map to TRBD1. The CDR3 runs 14 residues. V was pared by 6 bases and J by 6 bases, with 6 bases of the junction left unmatched. Germline V gene lookup returns CDR1 MNHEY and CDR2 SVGAGI. The CDR3 is CASSTQQGANEQFF. CDR3 in DNA: TGTGCCAGCAGCACCCAACAGGGGGCCAATGAGCAGTTCTTC.

The gene calls are TRBV9 and TRBJ2-1; the D gene is possibly TRBD1 (6 bases). There are 12 residues in the CDR3. Between the trimmed V and J ends, which lost 6 bases and 13 bases, there was a span of 17 bases. The germline V gene has CDR1 SGDLS and CDR2 YYNGEE. The chain's CDR3 is CASTRGEGPQFF. In nucleotides, the CDR3 is TGTGCCAGCACCAGGGGAGAAGGGCCTCAGTTCTTC.

CDR3 DNA sequence: TGTGCCAGCAGCTTAGGGCTTGGACAGGGCCAGCTCTCTGGAAACACCATATATTTT. Translating it yields CASSLGLGQGQLSGNTIYF. The chain couples TRBV7-6 to TRBJ1-3; 8 bases line up with TRBD1. The CDR3 is 19 residues long. Trimming removed 1 base from V and 0 bases from J; junction bases left unmatched: 11. Per the germline V gene, CDR1 is SGHVS and CDR2 is FNYEAQ. Together with reference TRBV7-6 and TRBJ1-3, the CDR3 gives the full variable domain: GAGVSQSPRYKVTKRGQDVALRCDPISGHVSLYWYRQALGQGPEFLTYFNYEAQQDKSGLPNDRFSAERPEGSISTLTIQRTEQRDSAMYRCASSLGLGQGQLSGNTIYFGEGSWLTVV.

This clone was seen just once. The chain carries TRBV11-3 and TRBJ2-1; 7 bases line up with TRBD2. Germline CDR1 is SGHNT and CDR2 is YENEEA. The CDR3 loop spans 16 amino acids. V dropped 5 bases and J dropped 4; count of bases not matched to a gene: 11. The CDR3 is CASSPIGIAGYNEQFF. For the CDR3, the DNA is TGTGCCAGCAGCCCAATCGGGATAGCGGGTTACAATGAGCAGTTCTTC.

The V call is TRBV9, the J call TRBJ2-1; D is uncertain. The CDR3 is 11 residues long. Trimming took 0 bases from V and 9 from J, leaving 4 bases between them. In germline, CDR1 is SGDLS, CDR2 YYNGEE. CDR3 bases: TGTGCCAGCAGCGTAGGTCTTGAGCAGTTCTTC. Its protein is CASSVGLEQFF.

The chain couples TRBV6-5 to TRBJ1-2; D gene unclear. CDR3 length: 13 residues. Germline V lookup: CDR1 MNHEY, CDR2 SVGAGI. Trimming removed 5 bases at V and 4 bases at J, with 11 bases between. The CDR3, as DNA: TGTGCCAGCAGTGAGCGGCTTTTCTATGGCTACACCTTC. This gives the protein CASSERLFYGYTF.

The CDR3 DNA sequence: TGCAGCGTTGAAGAGGCTTACCGCGGGGCTTTCTTT. It translates to CSVEEAYRGAFF. The chain employs TRBV29-1 and TRBJ1-1; D is uncertain. CDR3 length equals 12 residues. CDR1 SQVTM and CDR2 ANQGSEA come from the germline V gene. Trimming left V 0 bases short and J 11 bases short, with 13 bases between.

The chain has TRBV7-3 and TRBJ2-6; perhaps TRBD1 as D (5 bases). V lost 0 bases, J lost 3 bases, and 6 bases lay in between. This CDR3 has 15 amino acids. CDR1 is SGHTA, CDR2 FQGTGA, per germline. In DNA, the CDR3 is TGTGCCAGCAGCTTAACAGGGGATGGGGCCAACGTCCTGACTTTC. Protein sequence: CASSLTGDGANVLTF. Full variable domain (outside the CDR3, taken from reference TRBV7-3 and TRBJ2-6): GAGVSQTPSNKVTEKGKYVELRCDPISGHTALYWYRQSLGQGPEFLIYFQGTGAADDSGLPNDRFFAVRPEGSVSTLKIQRTERGDSAVYLCASSLTGDGANVLTFGAGSRLTVL.

The sample holds a few counts of this clone. The CDR3 bases are TGTGCCATCAGGGGGGGACAGTTTAGAAATTCACCCCTCCACTTT. It translates to CAIRGGQFRNSPLHF. The rearrangement joins TRBV10-3 to TRBJ1-6, with TRBD1 identical over 7 bases. There are 15 residues in the CDR3. CDR1 is ENHRY and CDR2 is SYGVKD in the germline V gene. V dropped 6 bases and J dropped 7; count of bases not matched to a gene: 9.

The chain uses TRBV6-5 and TRBJ2-4; D perhaps matches TRBD2 (7 bases). V lost 2 bases to trimming and J lost 7 bases, with 15 bases between them. CDR3 length: 15 residues. The germline CDR1 and CDR2 sequences are MNHEY and SVGAGI. The CDR3: CASSYVGGPRNIQYF. In nucleotides, the CDR3 is TGTGCCAGCAGTTACGTCGGGGGGCCTCGGAACATTCAGTACTTC.

The table lists this clone with a count of one. The CDR3 loop reads CASRQTQGTRLNTGELFF. The CDR3 DNA follows: TGCGCCAGCAGACAAACCCAGGGGACTAGGCTGAACACCGGGGAGCTGTTTTTT. V and J are TRBV5-1 and TRBJ2-2; 8 positions match TRBD2. V gave up 5 bases and J gave up 1 base; unmatched junction bases: 13. Germline assignment: CDR1 SGHRS and CDR2 YFSETQ. This CDR3 spans 18 amino acids.

The J gene is TRBJ2-7, the V gene TRBV5-1, with 7 bases fitting TRBD1. The V segment lost 3 bases and the J segment 5 bases; nucleotides outside the gene matches: 8. CDR3 length equals 14 residues. Looked up from germline, CDR1 is SGHRS and CDR2 is YFSETQ. Here the CDR3 reads CASSSGQPRHEQYF. The DNA for the CDR3 is TGCGCCAGCAGCTCGGGACAGCCACGTCACGAGCAGTACTTC.

The CDR3 bases are TGTGCCAGCAGTTTTAAGGCCGGGACCTACGAGCAGTACTTC. It specifies CASSFKAGTYEQYF. The chain carries TRBV27 and TRBJ2-7; a possible D gene is TRBD2 (5 bases). This CDR3 has 14 residues. Germline lookup yields CDR1 MNHEY and CDR2 SMNVEV (reference sequence). V was cut by 3 bases and J by 2 bases, with 11 bases left in between.

CDR3 in DNA: TGTGCCAGCAGTGACGGGGGATTCTCCTATAATTCACCCCTCCACTTT. This codes for CASSDGGFSYNSPLHF. The V and J genes are TRBV2 and TRBJ1-6, with D possibly TRBD1 on 5 matching bases. This CDR3 is 16 amino acids long. The V end was cut by 3 bases, the J end by 0 bases, with 9 bases between. CDR1 and CDR2 (germline): SNHLY, FYNNEI.